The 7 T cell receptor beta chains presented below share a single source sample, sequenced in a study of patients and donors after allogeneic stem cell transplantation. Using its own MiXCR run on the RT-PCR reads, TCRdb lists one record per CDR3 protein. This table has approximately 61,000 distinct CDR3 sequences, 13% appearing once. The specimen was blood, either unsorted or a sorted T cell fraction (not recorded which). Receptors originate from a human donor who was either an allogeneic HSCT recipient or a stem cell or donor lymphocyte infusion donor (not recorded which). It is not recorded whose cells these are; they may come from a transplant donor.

CDR3 sequence reads: CASSSWGVTQIHYNEQFF. The CDR3 DNA reads TGTGCCAGCAGCTCATGGGGGGTGACACAGATCCACTACAATGAGCAGTTCTTC. The V gene is TRBV7-6, the J gene TRBJ2-1; the D gene is possibly TRBD2 (6 bases). Trimming pared 4 bases from V and 3 bases from J, leaving 22 bases between. Germline V gene lookup returns CDR1 SGHVS and CDR2 FNYEAQ. The CDR3 runs 18 residues.

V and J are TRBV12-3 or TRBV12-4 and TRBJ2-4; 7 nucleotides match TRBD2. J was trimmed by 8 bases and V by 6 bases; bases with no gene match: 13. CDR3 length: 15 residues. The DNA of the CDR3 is TGTGCCAGCAGGAACACTAGCGACTGGGGGGACATTCAGTACTTC. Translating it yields CASRNTSDWGDIQYF.

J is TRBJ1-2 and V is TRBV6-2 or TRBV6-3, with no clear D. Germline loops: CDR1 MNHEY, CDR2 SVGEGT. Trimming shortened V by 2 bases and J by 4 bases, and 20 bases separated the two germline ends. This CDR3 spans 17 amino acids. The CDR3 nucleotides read TGTGCCAGCAGTTACAGTACGGATGCCGACAATATCTATGGCTACACCTTC. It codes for CASSYSTDADNIYGYTF.

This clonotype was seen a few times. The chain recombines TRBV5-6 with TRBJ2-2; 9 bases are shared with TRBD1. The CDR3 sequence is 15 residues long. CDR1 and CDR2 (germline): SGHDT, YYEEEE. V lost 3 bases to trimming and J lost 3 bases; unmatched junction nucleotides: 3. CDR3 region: CASSSGTGYTGELFF. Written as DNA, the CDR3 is TGTGCCAGCAGCTCAGGGACAGGGTACACCGGGGAGCTGTTTTTT. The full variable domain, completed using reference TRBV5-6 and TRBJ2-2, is DAGVTQSPTHLIKTRGQQVTLRCSPKSGHDTVSWYQQALGQGPQFIFQYYEEEERQRGNFPDRFSGHQFPNYSSELNVNALLLGDSALYLCASSSGTGYTGELFFGEGSRLTVL.

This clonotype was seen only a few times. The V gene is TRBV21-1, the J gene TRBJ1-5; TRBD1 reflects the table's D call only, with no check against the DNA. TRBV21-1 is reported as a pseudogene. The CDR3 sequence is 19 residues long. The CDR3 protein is CASTRPRQGPAKLNQPQHF. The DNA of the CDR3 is TGTGCCAGCACTCGGCCTCGACAGGGGCCAGCTAAACTCAATCAGCCCCAGCATTTT.

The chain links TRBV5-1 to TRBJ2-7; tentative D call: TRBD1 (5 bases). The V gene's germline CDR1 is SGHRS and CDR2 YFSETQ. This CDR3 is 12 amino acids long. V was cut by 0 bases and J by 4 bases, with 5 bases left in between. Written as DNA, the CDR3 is TGCGCCAGCAGCTTGGAGGGGTACGAGCAGTACTTC. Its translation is CASSLEGYEQYF.

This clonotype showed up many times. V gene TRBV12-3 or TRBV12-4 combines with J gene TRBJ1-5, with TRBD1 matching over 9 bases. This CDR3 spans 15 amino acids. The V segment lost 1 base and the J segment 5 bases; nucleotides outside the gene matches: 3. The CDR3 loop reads CASSLGDRVYQPQHF. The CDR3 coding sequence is TGTGCCAGCAGTTTAGGGGACAGGGTCTATCAGCCCCAGCATTTT.